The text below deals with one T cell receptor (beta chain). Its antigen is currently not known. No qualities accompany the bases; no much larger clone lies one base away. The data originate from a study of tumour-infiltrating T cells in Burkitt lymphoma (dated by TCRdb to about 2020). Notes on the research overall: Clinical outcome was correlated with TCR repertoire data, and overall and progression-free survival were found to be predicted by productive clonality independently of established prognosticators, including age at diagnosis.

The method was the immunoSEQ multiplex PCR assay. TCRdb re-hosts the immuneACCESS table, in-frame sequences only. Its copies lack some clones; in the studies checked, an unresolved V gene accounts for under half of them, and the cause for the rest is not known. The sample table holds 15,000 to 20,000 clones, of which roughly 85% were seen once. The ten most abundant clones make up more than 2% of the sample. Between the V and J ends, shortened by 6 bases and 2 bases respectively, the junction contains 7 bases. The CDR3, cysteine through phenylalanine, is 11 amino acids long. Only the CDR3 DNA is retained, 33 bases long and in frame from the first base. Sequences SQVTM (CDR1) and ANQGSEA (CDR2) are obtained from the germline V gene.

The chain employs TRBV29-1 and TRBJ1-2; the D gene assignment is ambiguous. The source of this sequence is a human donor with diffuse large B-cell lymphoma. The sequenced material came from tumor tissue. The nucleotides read TGCAGCGTGGTCCACAACTATGGCTACACCTTC. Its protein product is CSVVHNYGYTF. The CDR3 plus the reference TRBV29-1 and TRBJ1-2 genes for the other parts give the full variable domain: SAVISQKPSRDICQRGTSLTIQCQVDSQVTMMFWYRQQPGQSLTLIATANQGSEATYESGFVIDKFPISRPNLTFSTLTVSNMSPEDSSIYLCSVVHNYGYTFGSGTRLTVV.